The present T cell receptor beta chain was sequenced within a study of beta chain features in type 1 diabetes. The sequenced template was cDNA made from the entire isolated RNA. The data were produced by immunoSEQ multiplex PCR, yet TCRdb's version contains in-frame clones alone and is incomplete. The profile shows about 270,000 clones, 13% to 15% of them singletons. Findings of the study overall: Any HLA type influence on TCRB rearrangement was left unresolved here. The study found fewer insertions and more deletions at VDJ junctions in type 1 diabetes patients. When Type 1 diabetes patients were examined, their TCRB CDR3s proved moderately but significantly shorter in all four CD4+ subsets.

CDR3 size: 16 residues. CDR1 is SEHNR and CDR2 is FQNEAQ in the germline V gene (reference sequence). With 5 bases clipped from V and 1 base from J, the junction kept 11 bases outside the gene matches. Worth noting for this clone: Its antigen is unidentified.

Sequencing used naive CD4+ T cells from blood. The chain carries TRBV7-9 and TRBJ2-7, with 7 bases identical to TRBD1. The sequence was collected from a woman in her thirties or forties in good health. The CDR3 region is CASSRSRDRASYEQYF. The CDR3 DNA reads TGTGCCAGCAGCCGGAGTAGGGACAGAGCTTCCTACGAGCAGTACTTC.